This TCR beta chain is drawn from a study of cytomegalovirus exposure and HLA in healthy donors. Whole-study findings and limits: Evidence from a later analysis indicated that most CMV-associated TCR beta chains looked HLA-restricted. Further analysis was carried out later, and it showed several of the most significant clusters appearing linked to common viral pathogens.

The sample holds a few counts of this clone. Its antigen is as yet unknown. It was healthy bone marrow donors who served as donors. The V end was cut by 4 bases, the J end by 6 bases, with 17 bases between. Germline V gene data show CDR1 as SGHRS and CDR2 as YFSETQ. The CDR3 consists of 14 residues. 60 Vbeta and 13 Jbeta primers were used in PCR. Data came from immunoSEQ multiplex PCR; TCRdb stores just in-frame clones and leaves some out. This sample has under 200,000 clones, with around 85% found just once. The sequencing input was PBMCs. The TCR originated in a human donor in good health. The J gene is TRBJ2-7, the V gene TRBV5-1; D is unclear. In DNA form, the CDR3 reads TGCGCCAGCAGCCCCGGTTTGGAGCCAACCGAGCAGTACTTC. Translating gives CASSPGLEPTEQYF. The full variable domain, completed using reference TRBV5-1 and TRBJ2-7, is KAGVTQTPRYLIKTRGQQVTLSCSPISGHRSVSWYQQTPGQGLQFLFEYFSETQRNKGNFPGRFSGRQFSNSRSEMNVSTLELGDSALYLCASSPGLEPTEQYFGPGTRLTVT.